Listed below are T cell receptor beta chains from one sample, sequenced in a study of beta chain features in type 1 diabetes. The protocol was immunoSEQ multiplex PCR, while the TCRdb copy is restricted to in-frame clones and leaves out a portion. There are about 370,000 clones in the sample; around 10% occur only once, and about 0.6% lies in the top ten. The sequencing input was central memory CD4+ T cells from blood. Every receptor here comes from a man aged 30 to 39 with type 1 diabetes. The CDR3 runs from the conserved cysteine through the conserved F or W. The D gene is left open where the match is weak. Only some rows state a clone size, as once, few, many or a class for expanded clones.

J gene,D gene,V gene,clone size,CDR3 protein,CDR3 DNA
TRBJ1-5,-,TRBV5-1,many,CASSSTFNQPQHF,TGCGCCAGCAGCTCCACTTTCAATCAGCCCCAGCATTTT
TRBJ2-3,-,TRBV11-2,-,CASSPVTDTQYF,TGTGCCAGCAGCCCTGTAACAGATACGCAGTATTTT
TRBJ2-3,TRBD2,TRBV19,many,CASSTSGLAGSADTQYF,TGTGCCAGTAGTACATCCGGACTAGCGGGAAGCGCAGATACGCAGTATTTT
TRBJ2-3,-,TRBV6-6,few,CASIAPGADTQYF,TGTGCCAGCATTGCTCCGGGTGCAGATACGCAGTATTTT
TRBJ1-5,-,TRBV7-2,many,CASSLDRNQPQHF,TGTGCCAGCAGCTTAGACCGTAATCAGCCCCAGCATTTT
TRBJ2-5,-,TRBV20-1,-,CSGLDQETQYF,TGCAGTGGACTAGACCAAGAGACCCAGTACTTC
TRBJ1-1,-,TRBV9,few,CASSVEGSVNTEAFF,TGTGCCAGCAGCGTAGAGGGGAGTGTGAACACTGAAGCTTTCTTT
TRBJ1-1,-,TRBV28,many,CGTDTNTEAFF,TGTGGAACAGACACGAACACTGAAGCTTTCTTT
TRBJ2-7,TRBD2,TRBV4-3,-,CASSQTTSGSHLIVHEQYF,TGCGCCAGCAGCCAAACGACTAGCGGGAGTCACCTTATCGTCCACGAGCAGTACTTC
TRBJ2-1,-,TRBV2,-,CASPPRGKVANEQFF,TGTGCCAGCCCCCCCCGCGGAAAGGTGGCTAATGAGCAGTTCTTC
TRBJ1-1,-,TRBV28,-,CASRTEGEAFF,TGTGCCAGCAGGACGGAGGGTGAAGCTTTCTTT
TRBJ2-3,TRBD2,TRBV28,-,CASRSGLAGVGTQYF,TGTGCCAGCAGATCGGGACTAGCGGGAGTCGGCACGCAGTATTTT
TRBJ2-1,-,TRBV19,few,CASSIASFEQFF,TGTGCCAGTAGTATCGCTTCGTTCGAGCAGTTCTTC
TRBJ1-2,-,TRBV11-2,few,CASSLPGVSGYTF,TGTGCCAGCAGCTTACCGGGGGTTAGTGGCTACACCTTC
TRBJ1-1,-,TRBV6-1,-,CASTLQRVGAFF,TGTGCCAGCACGCTTCAACGGGTAGGGGCTTTCTTT
TRBJ2-7,-,TRBV19,-,CASSIGQSTYEQYF,TGTGCCAGTAGTATAGGGCAGTCAACCTACGAGCAGTACTTC
TRBJ2-7,TRBD2,TRBV6-5,-,CASSPRLAGRNEQYF,TGTGCCAGCAGTCCCCGACTAGCGGGACGGAACGAGCAGTACTTC
TRBJ2-7,-,TRBV19,many,CASSIRRDSYEQYF,TGTGCCAGTAGTATCCGGCGGGATTCCTACGAGCAGTACTTC
TRBJ2-1,-,TRBV5-1,-,CASSGHTGQDYNEQFF,TGCGCCAGCAGCGGACACACAGGGCAGGACTACAATGAGCAGTTCTTC
TRBJ2-1,TRBD2,TRBV5-1,many,CASSLGPQRGNEQFF,TGCGCCAGCAGCTTGGGCCCCCAGCGGGGCAATGAGCAGTTCTTC
TRBJ2-3,-,TRBV28,few,CASRPGRGVITDTQYF,TGTGCCAGCAGACCGGGGCGGGGCGTGATAACAGATACGCAGTATTTT
TRBJ1-5,-,TRBV28,few,CASSLEQLSSNQPQHF,TGTGCCAGCAGTTTAGAACAATTGAGTAGCAATCAGCCCCAGCATTTT
TRBJ2-1,TRBD1,TRBV10-1,-,CASRDGGQGMSNEQFF,TGCGCCAGCAGGGACGGGGGACAGGGAATGTCCAATGAGCAGTTCTTC
TRBJ1-5,-,TRBV28,many,CASSPRSYNQPQHF,TGTGCCAGCAGCCCACGAAGCTACAATCAGCCCCAGCATTTT
TRBJ1-4,-,TRBV6-5,-,CASSEQYLEKLFF,TGTGCCAGCAGTGAACAATATTTGGAAAAACTGTTTTTT
TRBJ2-1,-,TRBV9,few,CASSVGSNNEQFF,TGTGCCAGCAGCGTAGGTAGTAACAATGAGCAGTTCTTC
TRBJ2-1,TRBD2,TRBV7-9,many,CASSLATSGSKNEQFF,TGTGCCAGCAGCTTAGCGACTAGCGGGAGTAAGAATGAGCAGTTCTTC
TRBJ2-4,-,TRBV6-4,few,CASSALDSLKNIQYF,TGTGCCAGCAGTGCCCTTGACAGCCTAAAAAACATTCAGTACTTC
TRBJ2-2,TRBD1,TRBV5-4,-,CASSLEGQGTGELFF,TGTGCCAGCAGCTTAGAGGGACAGGGGACCGGGGAGCTGTTTTTT
TRBJ2-4,-,TRBV7-2,many,CASSEQGGWNIQYF,TGTGCCAGCAGCGAACAGGGCGGATGGAACATTCAGTACTTC
TRBJ1-5,TRBD1,TRBV6-1,-,CASSATGPNQPQHF,TGTGCCAGCAGTGCGACAGGGCCTAATCAGCCCCAGCATTTT
TRBJ2-3,-,TRBV29-1,-,CSVAPSGDTQYF,TGCAGCGTCGCGCCGTCCGGAGATACGCAGTATTTT
TRBJ2-1,-,TRBV7-9,few,CASRPSGGNEQFF,TGTGCCAGCAGGCCCTCCGGGGGCAATGAGCAGTTCTTC
TRBJ2-1,-,TRBV7-9,-,CASSSVQGYNEQFF,TGTGCCAGCAGCTCGGTACAGGGTTACAATGAGCAGTTCTTC
TRBJ1-2,-,TRBV7-2,-,CASSPDRTYGYTF,TGTGCCAGCAGCCCCGACAGGACCTATGGCTACACCTTC